The rows below give T cell receptor beta chains drawn from one sample of a study of blood T cell repertoires in COVID-19. Using immunoSEQ multiplex PCR, the repertoire was profiled, and TCRdb retains in-frame clones only, with some absent. The data contain about 130,000 clones, approximately 89% of them singletons. Sequencing was done on a sample of peripheral blood. Receptor source: a human donor in a cohort sampled during active COVID-19. The CDR3 runs from the conserved cysteine through the conserved F or W. The D gene is left open where the match is weak. Clone size is not always given. Where it is, it says once, few, many or a class for expanded clones.

- - TRBJ1-2 TRBV10-3 CAISESRGYTF TGTGCCATCAGTGAGTCGCGAGGCTACACCTTC
- - TRBJ1-4 TRBV5-5 CASSLVGAANEKLFF TGTGCCAGCAGCTTGGTGGGGGCTGCTAATGAAAAACTGTTTTTT
- - TRBJ1-2 TRBV2 CASSEEAGYGYTF TGTGCCAGCAGTGAAGAGGCGGGCTATGGCTACACCTTC
many - TRBJ1-2 TRBV3-1/TRBV3-2 CASSLAGAGYTF TGTGCCAGCAGCCTCGCAGGGGCTGGCTACACCTTC
- - TRBJ2-5 TRBV11-2 CASQPVRGPQETQYF TGTGCCAGTCAACCTGTTAGGGGTCCCCAAGAGACCCAGTACTTC
- - TRBJ1-2 TRBV4-3 CASSQDLRRDASANYGYTF TGCGCCAGCAGCCAAGATCTAAGGCGGGACGCCTCAGCTAACTATGGCTACACCTTC
- TRBD1 TRBJ1-5 TRBV7-2 CASTKTGGNQPQHF TGTGCCAGCACCAAGACAGGGGGCAATCAGCCCCAGCATTTT
- TRBD2 TRBJ2-1 TRBV27 CASSLLASGKRYNEQFF TGTGCCAGCAGTTTATTGGCTAGCGGGAAGAGGTACAATGAGCAGTTCTTC
- TRBD1 TRBJ2-5 TRBV5-6 CASSWDRDQVETQYF TGTGCCAGCAGTTGGGACAGGGATCAAGTGGAGACCCAGTACTTC
- TRBD2 TRBJ2-3 TRBV3-1/TRBV3-2 CASSQGGRDTQYF TGTGCCAGCAGCCAGGGGGGGAGGGATACGCAGTATTTT
- TRBD1 TRBJ1-2 TRBV4-1 CASSQEGIGTGDGYTF TGCGCCAGCAGCCAAGAAGGAATAGGGACAGGGGATGGCTACACCTTC
- - TRBJ2-1 TRBV11-2 CASSPGRDYNEQFF TGTGCCAGCAGCCCCGGTCGGGATTACAATGAGCAGTTCTTC
- TRBD1 TRBJ1-4 TRBV19 CASGRQGGNEKLFF TGTGCCAGTGGCAGACAGGGTGGTAATGAAAAACTGTTTTTT
- - TRBJ2-7 TRBV30 CAWSDPRRGSYEQYF TGTGCCTGGAGTGACCCCCGGCGAGGCTCCTACGAGCAGTACTTC
- - TRBJ1-4 TRBV7-8 CASSLGTTNEKLFF TGTGCCAGCAGCTTGGGCACAACTAATGAAAAACTGTTTTTT
- TRBD1 TRBJ1-1 TRBV12-3/TRBV12-4 CASRTGAEAFF TGTGCCAGCAGGACAGGGGCAGAAGCTTTCTTT
- - TRBJ1-1 TRBV6-5 CASLVRRQMNTEAFF TGTGCCAGCTTGGTCCGTCGACAGATGAACACTGAAGCTTTCTTT
- TRBD2 TRBJ2-5 TRBV5-1 CASSLAGGYQETQYF TGCGCCAGCAGCTTAGCGGGAGGATACCAAGAGACCCAGTACTTC
- - TRBJ1-1 TRBV6-1 CASREPGQSINTEAFF TGTGCCAGCAGGGAACCGGGACAATCCATTAACACTGAAGCTTTCTTT
once - TRBJ1-3 TRBV19 CASSILGAGGNTIYF TGTGCCAGTAGTATATTGGGCGCAGGCGGAAACACCATATATTTT
- TRBD1 TRBJ1-5 TRBV24-1 CATSHRDSPFGNQPQHF TGTGCCACCAGTCATCGGGACAGTCCTTTTGGCAATCAGCCCCAGCATTTT
- - TRBJ1-5 TRBV4-3 CASSQDPGWSQPQHF TGCGCCAGCAGCCAAGATCCAGGGTGGTCTCAGCCCCAGCATTTT
- - TRBJ1-4 TRBV5-4 CASSNDGNEKLFF TGTGCCAGCAGTAATGACGGGAATGAAAAACTGTTTTTT
- TRBD1 TRBJ1-1 TRBV9 CASSAVLQGAGFTEAFF TGTGCCAGCAGCGCCGTCCTTCAGGGGGCGGGATTCACTGAAGCTTTCTTT
- - TRBJ1-2 TRBV3-1/TRBV3-2 CASSKQQNYGYTF TGTGCCAGCAGCAAACAGCAGAACTATGGCTACACCTTC
- - TRBJ2-7 TRBV7-2 CASSLGPNGGYEQYF TGTGCCAGCAGCTTAGGTCCGAACGGAGGCTACGAGCAGTACTTC
- TRBD2 TRBJ2-1 TRBV4-1 CASSQVAGGRNEQFF TGCGCCAGCAGCCAAGTAGCGGGGGGGCGCAATGAGCAGTTCTTC
- - TRBJ1-2 TRBV6-5 CASRRILVPYGYTF TGTGCCAGCAGAAGAATCCTAGTACCCTATGGCTACACCTTC
- TRBD1 TRBJ1-4 TRBV4-1 CASSQDQGTGPEKLFF TGCGCCAGCAGCCAAGATCAAGGGACAGGGCCTGAAAAACTGTTTTTT
- - TRBJ2-5 TRBV20-1 CSASISSGIETQYF TGCAGTGCTAGTATCTCTTCGGGGATCGAGACCCAGTACTTC
- - TRBJ1-5 TRBV15 CATSIPTGVQPQHF TGTGCCACCAGCATCCCCACGGGAGTTCAGCCCCAGCATTTT